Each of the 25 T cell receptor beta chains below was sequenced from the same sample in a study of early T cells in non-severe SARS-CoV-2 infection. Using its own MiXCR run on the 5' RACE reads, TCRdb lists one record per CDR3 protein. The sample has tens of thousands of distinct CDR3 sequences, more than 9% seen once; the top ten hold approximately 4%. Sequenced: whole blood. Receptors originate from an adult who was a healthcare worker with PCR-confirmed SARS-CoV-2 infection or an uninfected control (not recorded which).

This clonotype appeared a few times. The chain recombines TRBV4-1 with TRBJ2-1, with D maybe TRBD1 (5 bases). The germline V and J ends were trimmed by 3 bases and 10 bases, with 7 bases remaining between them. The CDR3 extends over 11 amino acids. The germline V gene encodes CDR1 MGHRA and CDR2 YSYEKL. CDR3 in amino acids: CASSQGQEQFF. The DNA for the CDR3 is TGCGCCAGCAGCCAGGGGCAAGAGCAGTTCTTC.

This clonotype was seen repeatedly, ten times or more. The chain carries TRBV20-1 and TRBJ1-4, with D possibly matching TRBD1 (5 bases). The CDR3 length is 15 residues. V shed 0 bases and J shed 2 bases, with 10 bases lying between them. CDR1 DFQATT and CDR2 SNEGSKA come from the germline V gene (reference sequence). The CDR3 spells CSARDSRQTNEKLFF. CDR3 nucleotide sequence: TGCAGTGCTAGAGATAGCAGACAGACTAATGAAAAACTGTTTTTT.

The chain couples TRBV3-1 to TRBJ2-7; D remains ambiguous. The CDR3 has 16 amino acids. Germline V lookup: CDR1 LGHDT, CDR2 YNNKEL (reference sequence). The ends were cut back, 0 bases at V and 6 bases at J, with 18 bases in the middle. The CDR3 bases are TGTGCCAGCAGCCAAGATGAGAGAGGACCCCTAGGCGAGCAGTACTTC. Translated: CASSQDERGPLGEQYF.

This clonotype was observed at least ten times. The CDR3 region is CASSQSEGLVETQYF. The CDR3 DNA reads as TGTGCCAGCAGCCAATCAGAAGGACTAGTAGAGACCCAGTACTTC. The J gene is TRBJ2-5, the V gene TRBV14; 7 bases fit TRBD2. Per the germline V gene, CDR1 is SGHDN and CDR2 is FVKESK. The CDR3 length is 15 residues. After removal of 2 bases from V and 4 bases from J, the junction contained 7 bases not matched to a gene.

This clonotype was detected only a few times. The CDR3 spells CASSSSLAPNEQFF. CDR3 nucleotide sequence: TGTGCCAGCAGCTCCTCTCTAGCGCCAAATGAGCAGTTCTTC. The rearrangement joins TRBV5-6 to TRBJ2-1, with D possibly being TRBD2 (6 bases). Trimming stripped 3 bases from V and 7 bases from J, with 14 bases between. The CDR3 runs to 14 residues. Germline V gene sequence: CDR1 SGHDT, CDR2 YYEEEE.

CDR3 sequence (DNA): TGTGCCATCAGTGACCCGGTGACCCGTGAAGCTTTCTTT. Its protein product is CAISDPVTREAFF. The chain links TRBV10-3 to TRBJ1-1; D call uncertain. This CDR3 is built from 13 residues. The germline V gene encodes CDR1 ENHRY and CDR2 SYGVKD. Trimming cost V 3 bases and J 7 bases, with 12 bases left between them.

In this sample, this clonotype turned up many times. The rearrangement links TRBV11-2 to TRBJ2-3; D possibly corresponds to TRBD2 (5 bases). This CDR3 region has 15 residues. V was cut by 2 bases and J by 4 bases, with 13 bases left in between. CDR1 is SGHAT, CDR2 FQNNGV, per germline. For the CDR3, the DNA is TGTGCCAGCAGCTTATGGGGAGCTTCGTCAGATACGCAGTATTTT. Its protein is CASSLWGASSDTQYF.

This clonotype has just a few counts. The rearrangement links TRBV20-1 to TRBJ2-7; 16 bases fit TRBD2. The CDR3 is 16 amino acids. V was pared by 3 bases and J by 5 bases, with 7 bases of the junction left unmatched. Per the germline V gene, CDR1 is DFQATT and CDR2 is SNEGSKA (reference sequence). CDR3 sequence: CSARGLAGGPLDEQYF. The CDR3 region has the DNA TGCAGTGCTAGGGGACTAGCGGGAGGGCCTTTGGACGAGCAGTACTTC.

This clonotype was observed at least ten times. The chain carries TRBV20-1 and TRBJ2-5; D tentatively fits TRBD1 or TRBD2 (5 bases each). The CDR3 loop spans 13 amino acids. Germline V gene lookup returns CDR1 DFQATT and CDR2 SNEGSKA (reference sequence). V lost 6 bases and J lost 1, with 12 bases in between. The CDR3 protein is CSAPGSGQETQYF. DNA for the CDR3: TGCAGTGCGCCAGGGAGCGGCCAAGAGACCCAGTACTTC.

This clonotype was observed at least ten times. The CDR3 region is CSARDRLGYNEQFF. The CDR3 DNA is TGCAGTGCTAGAGATCGTTTGGGATACAATGAGCAGTTCTTC. The genes are TRBV20-1 and TRBJ2-1; D gene unclear. CDR1 is DFQATT and CDR2 is SNEGSKA in the germline V gene (reference sequence). The CDR3 runs to 14 residues. V was cut by 0 bases and J by 4 bases, with 10 bases left in between.

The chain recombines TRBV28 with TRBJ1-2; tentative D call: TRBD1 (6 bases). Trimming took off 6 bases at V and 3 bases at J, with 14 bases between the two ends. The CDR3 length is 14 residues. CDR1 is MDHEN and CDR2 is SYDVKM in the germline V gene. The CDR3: CASRRQGSDYGYTF. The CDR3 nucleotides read TGTGCCAGCAGAAGGCAGGGGAGTGACTATGGCTACACCTTC.

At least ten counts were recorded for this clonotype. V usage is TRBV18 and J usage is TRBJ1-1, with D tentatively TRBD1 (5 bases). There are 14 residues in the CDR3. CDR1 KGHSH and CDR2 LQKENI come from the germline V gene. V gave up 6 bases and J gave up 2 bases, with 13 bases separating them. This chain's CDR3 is CASSPTELNTEAFF. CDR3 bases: TGTGCCAGCTCCCCGACAGAGCTCAACACTGAAGCTTTCTTT.

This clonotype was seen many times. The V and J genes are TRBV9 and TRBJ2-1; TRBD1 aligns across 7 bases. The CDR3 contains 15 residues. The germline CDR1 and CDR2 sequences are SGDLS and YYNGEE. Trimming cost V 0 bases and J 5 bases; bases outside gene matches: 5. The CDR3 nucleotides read TGTGCCAGCAGCGTAGTAGGGGGCTTCAACAATGAGCAGTTCTTC. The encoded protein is CASSVVGGFNNEQFF.

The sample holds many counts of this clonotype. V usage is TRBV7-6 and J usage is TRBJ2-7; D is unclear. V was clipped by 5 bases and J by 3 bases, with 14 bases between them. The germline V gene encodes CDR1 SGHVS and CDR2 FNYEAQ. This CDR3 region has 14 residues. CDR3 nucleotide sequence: TGTGCCAGCAGCCCTTTAGGGCAGCTCTACGAGCAGTACTTC. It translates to CASSPLGQLYEQYF.

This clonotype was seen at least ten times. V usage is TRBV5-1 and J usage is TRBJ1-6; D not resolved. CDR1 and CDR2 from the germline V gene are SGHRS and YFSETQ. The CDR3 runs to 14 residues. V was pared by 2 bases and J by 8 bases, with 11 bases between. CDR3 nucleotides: TGCGCCAGCAGCTTCGGTCAGGCGGATTCACCCCTCCACTTT. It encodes CASSFGQADSPLHF.

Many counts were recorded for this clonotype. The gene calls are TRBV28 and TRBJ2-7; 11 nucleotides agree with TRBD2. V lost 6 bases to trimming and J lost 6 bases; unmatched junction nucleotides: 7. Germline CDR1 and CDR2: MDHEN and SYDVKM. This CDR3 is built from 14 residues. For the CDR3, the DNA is TGTGCCAGCAGCCCGACTAGCGGGATAAGCGAGCAGTACTTC. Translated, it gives CASSPTSGISEQYF.

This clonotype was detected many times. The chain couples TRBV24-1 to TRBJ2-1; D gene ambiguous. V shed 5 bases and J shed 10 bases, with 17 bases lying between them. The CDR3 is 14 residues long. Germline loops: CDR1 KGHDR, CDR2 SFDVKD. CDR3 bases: TGTGCCACCAGTGGGTCACTTGGGGTTTGGGAGCAGTTCTTC. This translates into CATSGSLGVWEQFF.

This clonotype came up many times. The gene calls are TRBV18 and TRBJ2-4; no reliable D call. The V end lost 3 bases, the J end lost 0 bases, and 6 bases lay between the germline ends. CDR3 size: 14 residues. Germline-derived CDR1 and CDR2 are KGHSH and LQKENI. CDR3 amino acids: CASSPDLAKNIQYF. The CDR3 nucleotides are TGTGCCAGCTCACCGGATCTAGCCAAAAACATTCAGTACTTC.

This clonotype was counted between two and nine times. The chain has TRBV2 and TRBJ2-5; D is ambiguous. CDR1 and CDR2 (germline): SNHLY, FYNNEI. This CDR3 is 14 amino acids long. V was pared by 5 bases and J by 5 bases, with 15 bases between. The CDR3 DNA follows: TGTGCCAGCAGTCCCCAGGAAGGATCCGAGACCCAGTACTTC. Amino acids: CASSPQEGSETQYF.

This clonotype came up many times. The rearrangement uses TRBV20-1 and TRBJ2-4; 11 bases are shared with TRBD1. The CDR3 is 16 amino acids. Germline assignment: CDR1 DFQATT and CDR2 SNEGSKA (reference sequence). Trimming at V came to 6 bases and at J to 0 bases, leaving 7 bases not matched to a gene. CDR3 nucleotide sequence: TGCAGTGCACCTTTGGACAGGGGGCTAGCCAAAAACATTCAGTACTTC. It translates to CSAPLDRGLAKNIQYF.

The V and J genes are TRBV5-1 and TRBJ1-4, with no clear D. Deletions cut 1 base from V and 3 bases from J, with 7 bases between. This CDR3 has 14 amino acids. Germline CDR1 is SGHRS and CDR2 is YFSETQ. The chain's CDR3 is CASSLSHPNEKLFF. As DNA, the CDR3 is TGCGCCAGCAGCTTGAGCCATCCTAATGAAAAACTGTTTTTT.

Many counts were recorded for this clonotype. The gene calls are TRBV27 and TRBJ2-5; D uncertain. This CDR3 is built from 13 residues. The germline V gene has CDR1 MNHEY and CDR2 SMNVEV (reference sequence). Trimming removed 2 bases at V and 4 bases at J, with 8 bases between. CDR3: CASSLRWTETQYF. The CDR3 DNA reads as TGTGCCAGCAGTTTACGGTGGACAGAGACCCAGTACTTC.

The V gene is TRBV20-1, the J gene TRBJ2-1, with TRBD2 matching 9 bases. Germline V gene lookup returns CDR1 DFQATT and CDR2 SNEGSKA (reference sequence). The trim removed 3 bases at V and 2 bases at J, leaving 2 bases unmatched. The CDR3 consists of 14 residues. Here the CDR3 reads CSARSGRTYNEQFF. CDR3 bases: TGCAGTGCTAGGAGCGGGAGGACCTACAATGAGCAGTTCTTC.

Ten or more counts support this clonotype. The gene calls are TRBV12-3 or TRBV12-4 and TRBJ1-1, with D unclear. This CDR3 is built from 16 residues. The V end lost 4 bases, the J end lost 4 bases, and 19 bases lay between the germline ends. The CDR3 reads CASSYDGQARRTEAFF. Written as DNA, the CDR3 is TGTGCCAGCAGTTACGATGGGCAGGCTCGGCGCACTGAAGCTTTCTTT.

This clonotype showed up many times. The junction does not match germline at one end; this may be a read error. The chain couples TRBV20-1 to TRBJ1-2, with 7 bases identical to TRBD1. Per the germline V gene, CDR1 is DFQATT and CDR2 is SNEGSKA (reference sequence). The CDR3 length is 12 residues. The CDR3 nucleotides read TGCAGTGCTGGAGAGGGGGCGAGTGGCTACACCTTC. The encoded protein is CSAGEGASGYTF.